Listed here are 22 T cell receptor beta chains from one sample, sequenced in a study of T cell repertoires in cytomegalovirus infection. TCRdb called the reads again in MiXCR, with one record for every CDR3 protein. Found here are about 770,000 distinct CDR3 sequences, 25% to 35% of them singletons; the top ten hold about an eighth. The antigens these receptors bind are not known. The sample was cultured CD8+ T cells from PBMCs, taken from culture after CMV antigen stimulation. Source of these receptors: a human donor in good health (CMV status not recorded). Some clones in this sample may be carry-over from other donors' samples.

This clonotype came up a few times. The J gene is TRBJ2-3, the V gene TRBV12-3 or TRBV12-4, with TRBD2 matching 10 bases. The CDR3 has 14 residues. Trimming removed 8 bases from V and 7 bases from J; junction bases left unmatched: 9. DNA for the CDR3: TGTGCCAGCGGAAGCGGGGGGGCGGCTAATACGCAGTATTTT. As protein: CASGSGGAANTQYF.

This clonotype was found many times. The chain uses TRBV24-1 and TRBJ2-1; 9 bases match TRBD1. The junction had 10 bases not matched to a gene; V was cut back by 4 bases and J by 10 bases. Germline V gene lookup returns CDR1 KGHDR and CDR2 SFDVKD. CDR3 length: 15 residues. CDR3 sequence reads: CATSEGGDRGSEQFF. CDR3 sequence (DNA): TGTGCCACCAGTGAGGGGGGTGACAGGGGGAGCGAGCAGTTCTTC.

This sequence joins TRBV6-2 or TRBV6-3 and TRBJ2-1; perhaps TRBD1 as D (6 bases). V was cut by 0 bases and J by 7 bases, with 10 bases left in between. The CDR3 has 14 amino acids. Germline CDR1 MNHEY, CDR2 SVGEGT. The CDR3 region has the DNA TGTGCCAGCAGTTACTCGCAGGGGTGGAATGAGCAGTTCTTC. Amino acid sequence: CASSYSQGWNEQFF.

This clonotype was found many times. The CDR3 nucleotides read TGTGCCAGCAGTCTCAGGACAGGGGGCGATGGCTACACCTTC. It codes for CASSLRTGGDGYTF. The chain carries TRBV6-5 and TRBJ1-2, with 11 bases that match TRBD1. Germline loops: CDR1 MNHEY, CDR2 SVGAGI. After removal of 5 bases from V and 6 bases from J, the junction contained 5 bases not matched to a gene. This CDR3 spans 14 amino acids.

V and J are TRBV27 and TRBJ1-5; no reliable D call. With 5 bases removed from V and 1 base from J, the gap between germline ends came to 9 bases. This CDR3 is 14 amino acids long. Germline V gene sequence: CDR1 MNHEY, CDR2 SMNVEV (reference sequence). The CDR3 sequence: CASSDGSSNQPQHF. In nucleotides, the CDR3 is TGTGCCAGCAGTGACGGGTCCAGCAATCAGCCCCAGCATTTT.

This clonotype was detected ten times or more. CDR3 sequence reads: CASSLALASGDLTDTQYF. Here the CDR3 DNA reads TGTGCCAGCAGCTTAGCGCTGGCTAGCGGGGACCTCACAGATACGCAGTATTTT. This sequence joins TRBV7-9 and TRBJ2-3; 9 bases match TRBD2. The CDR3 is 18 residues long. Per the germline V gene, CDR1 is SEHNR and CDR2 is FQNEAQ (reference sequence). The ends lost 0 bases at V and 2 bases at J; junction bases unmatched: 9.

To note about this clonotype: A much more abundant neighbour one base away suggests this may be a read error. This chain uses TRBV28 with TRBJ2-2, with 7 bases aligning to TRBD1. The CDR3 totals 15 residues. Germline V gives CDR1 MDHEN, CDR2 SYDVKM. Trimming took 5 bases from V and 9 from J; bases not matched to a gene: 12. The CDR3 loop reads CASSKPTGSSRELFF. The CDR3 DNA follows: TGTGCCAGCAGTAAACCGACAGGGTCCAGCAGGGAGCTGTTTTTT. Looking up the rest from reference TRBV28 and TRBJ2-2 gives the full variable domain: DVKVTQSSRYLVKRTGEKVFLECVQDMDHENMFWYRQDPGLGLRLIYFSYDVKMKEKGDIPEGYSVSREKKERFSLILESASTNQTSMYLCASSKPTGSSRELFFGEGSRLTVL.

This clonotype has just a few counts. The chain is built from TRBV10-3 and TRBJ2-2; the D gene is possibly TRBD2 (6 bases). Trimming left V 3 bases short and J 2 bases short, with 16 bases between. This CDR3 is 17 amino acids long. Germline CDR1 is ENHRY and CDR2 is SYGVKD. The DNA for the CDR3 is TGTGCCATCAGTGACTTAGCGGTGACATTCAACACCGGGGAGCTGTTTTTT. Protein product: CAISDLAVTFNTGELFF.

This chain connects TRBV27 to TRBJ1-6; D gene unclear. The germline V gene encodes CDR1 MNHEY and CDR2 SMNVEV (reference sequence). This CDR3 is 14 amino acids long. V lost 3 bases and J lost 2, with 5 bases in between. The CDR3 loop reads CASSFLAYNSPLHF. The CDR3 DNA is TGTGCCAGCAGTTTTCTCGCCTATAATTCACCCCTCCACTTT.

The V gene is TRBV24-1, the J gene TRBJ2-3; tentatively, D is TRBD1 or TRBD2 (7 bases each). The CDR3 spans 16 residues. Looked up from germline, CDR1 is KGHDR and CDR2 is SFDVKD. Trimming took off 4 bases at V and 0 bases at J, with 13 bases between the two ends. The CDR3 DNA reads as TGTGCCACCAGTGAGAACAGGGGAGGGAGCACAGATACGCAGTATTTT. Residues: CATSENRGGSTDTQYF.

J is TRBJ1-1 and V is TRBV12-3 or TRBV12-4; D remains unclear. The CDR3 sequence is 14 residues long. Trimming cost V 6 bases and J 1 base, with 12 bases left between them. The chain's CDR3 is CASSPVSWNTEAFF. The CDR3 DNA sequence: TGTGCCAGCAGCCCCGTGAGTTGGAACACTGAAGCTTTCTTT.

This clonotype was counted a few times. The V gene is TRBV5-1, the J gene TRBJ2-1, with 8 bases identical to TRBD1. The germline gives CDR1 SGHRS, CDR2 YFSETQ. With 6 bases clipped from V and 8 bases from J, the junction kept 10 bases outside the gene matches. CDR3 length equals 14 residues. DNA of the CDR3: TGCGCCAGCAAGGGGACAGGTGGAAATGATGAGCAGTTCTTC. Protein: CASKGTGGNDEQFF. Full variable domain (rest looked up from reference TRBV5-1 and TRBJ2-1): KAGVTQTPRYLIKTRGQQVTLSCSPISGHRSVSWYQQTPGQGLQFLFEYFSETQRNKGNFPGRFSGRQFSNSRSEMNVSTLELGDSALYLCASKGTGGNDEQFFGPGTRLTVL.

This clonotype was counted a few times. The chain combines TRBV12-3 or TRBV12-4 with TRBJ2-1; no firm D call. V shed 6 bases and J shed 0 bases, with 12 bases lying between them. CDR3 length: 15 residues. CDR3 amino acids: CASREIPSSYNEQFF. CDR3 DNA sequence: TGTGCCAGCAGGGAGATACCCTCCTCCTACAATGAGCAGTTCTTC.

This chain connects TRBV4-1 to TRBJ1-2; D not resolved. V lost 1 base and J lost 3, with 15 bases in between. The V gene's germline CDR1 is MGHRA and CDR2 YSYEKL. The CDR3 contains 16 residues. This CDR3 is CASSQVTVRADYGYTF. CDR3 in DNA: TGCGCCAGCAGCCAAGTTACGGTCCGGGCCGACTATGGCTACACCTTC.

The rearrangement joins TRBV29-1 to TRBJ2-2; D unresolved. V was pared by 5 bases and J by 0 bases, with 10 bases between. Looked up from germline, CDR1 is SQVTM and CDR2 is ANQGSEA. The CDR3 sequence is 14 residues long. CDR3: CSVLENANTGELFF. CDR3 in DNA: TGCAGCGTTCTAGAGAACGCGAACACCGGGGAGCTGTTTTTT.

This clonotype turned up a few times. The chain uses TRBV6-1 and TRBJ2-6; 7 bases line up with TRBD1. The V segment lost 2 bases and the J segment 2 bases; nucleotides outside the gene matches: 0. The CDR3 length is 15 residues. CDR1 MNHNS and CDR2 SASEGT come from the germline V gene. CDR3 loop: CASSEQGAGANVLTF. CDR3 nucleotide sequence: TGTGCCAGCAGTGAACAGGGGGCTGGGGCCAACGTCCTGACTTTC.

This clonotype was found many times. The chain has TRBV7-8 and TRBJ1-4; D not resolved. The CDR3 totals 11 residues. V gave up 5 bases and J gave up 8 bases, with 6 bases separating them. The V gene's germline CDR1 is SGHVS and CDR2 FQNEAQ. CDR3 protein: CASSVREKLFF. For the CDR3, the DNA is TGTGCCAGCAGCGTTAGAGAAAAACTGTTTTTT.

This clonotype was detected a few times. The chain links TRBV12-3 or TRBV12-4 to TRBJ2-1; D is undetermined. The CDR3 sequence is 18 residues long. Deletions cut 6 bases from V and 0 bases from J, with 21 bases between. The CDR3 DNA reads TGTGCCAGCAGCCACCAGTATCCCGGTCCGGGCTCCTACAATGAGCAGTTCTTC. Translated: CASSHQYPGPGSYNEQFF.

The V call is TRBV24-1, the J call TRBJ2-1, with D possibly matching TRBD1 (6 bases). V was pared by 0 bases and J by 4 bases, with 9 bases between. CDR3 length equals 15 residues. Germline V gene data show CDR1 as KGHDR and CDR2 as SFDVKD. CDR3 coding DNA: TGTGCCACCAGTGATTTGGGGGGCGATTACAATGAGCAGTTCTTC. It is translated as CATSDLGGDYNEQFF.

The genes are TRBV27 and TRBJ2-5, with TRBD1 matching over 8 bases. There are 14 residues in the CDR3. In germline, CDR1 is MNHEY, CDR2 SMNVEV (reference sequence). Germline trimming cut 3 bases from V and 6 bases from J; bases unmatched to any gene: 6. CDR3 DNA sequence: TGTGCCAGCAGTTTGGCAGGGGGCAGTCAGACCCAGTACTTC. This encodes CASSLAGGSQTQYF.

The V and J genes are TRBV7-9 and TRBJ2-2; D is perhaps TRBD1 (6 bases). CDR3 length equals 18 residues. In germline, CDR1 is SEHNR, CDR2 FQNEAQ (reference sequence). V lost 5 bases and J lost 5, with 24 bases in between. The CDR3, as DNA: TGTGCCAGCAGCCCATCCGACAGGCCAGACCCGAGGACCGGGGAGCTGTTTTTT. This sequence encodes CASSPSDRPDPRTGELFF.

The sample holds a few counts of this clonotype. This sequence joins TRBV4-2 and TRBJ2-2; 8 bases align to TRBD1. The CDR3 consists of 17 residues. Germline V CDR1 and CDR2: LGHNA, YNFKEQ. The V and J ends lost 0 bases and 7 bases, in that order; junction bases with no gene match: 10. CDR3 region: CASSQDSRGLVGGELFF. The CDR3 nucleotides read TGTGCCAGCAGCCAAGATAGCAGGGGGCTAGTTGGCGGGGAGCTGTTTTTT.